One and the same sample provided the 26 T cell receptor beta chains below, sequenced in a study of cytomegalovirus exposure and HLA in healthy donors (dated by TCRdb to 2016 to 2017). The library was built by means of the immunoSEQ multiplex PCR assay. The multiplex PCR relied on a mix of 60 forward primers for TCR Vbeta segments and 13 reverse primers for TCR Jbeta segments. TCRdb carries this immuneACCESS record with in-frame sequences only. Its versions omit some clonotypes, under half of them owing to an unresolved V gene in the studies checked, with the rest unexplained. The table for this sample lists some 140,000 clones; around nine tenths of them were counted only once. Around 5.5% of the sample belongs to the ten largest clones. Input material: PBMCs. These TCRs come from a woman in her 30s in good health and CMV-seronegative.

The CDR3 loop is CASSTRGTGEKLFF. Written as DNA, the CDR3 is TGTGCCAGCAGCACACGGGGGACCGGTGAGAAACTGTTTTTT. The genes are TRBV11-2 and TRBJ1-4, with TRBD1 as a possible D gene (5 bases). Trimming shortened V by 5 bases and J by 11 bases, and 18 bases separated the two germline ends. Germline CDR1 is SGHAT and CDR2 is FQNNGV. The CDR3 runs 14 residues.

The rearrangement links TRBV11-2 to TRBJ2-1; no clear D. CDR1 and CDR2 from the germline V gene are SGHAT and FQNNGV. Trimming cost V 5 bases and J 0 bases, with 11 bases left between them. The CDR3 spans 15 residues. CDR3 sequence (DNA): TGTGCCAGCAGCATCGGCGGAAGCTCCTACAATGAGCAGTTCTTC. It codes for CASSIGGSSYNEQFF. The whole variable domain, remainder taken from reference TRBV11-2 and TRBJ2-1, is EAGVAQSPRYKIIEKRQSVAFWCNPISGHATLYWYQQILGQGPKLLIQFQNNGVVDDSQLPKDRFSAERLKGVDSTLKIQPAKLEDSAVYLCASSIGGSSYNEQFFGPGTRLTVL.

The V and J genes are TRBV19 and TRBJ1-1; D not resolved. The CDR3 has 12 residues. CDR1 and CDR2 (germline): LNHDA, SQIVND (reference sequence). The ends were cut back, 7 bases at V and 3 bases at J, with 9 bases in the middle. CDR3 region: CASTGLDTEAFF. The DNA for the CDR3 is TGTGCCAGTACGGGGTTGGACACTGAAGCTTTCTTT.

The genes are TRBV4-1 and TRBJ2-5; the D gene is possibly TRBD1 (5 bases). The CDR3 is 16 amino acids. Germline-derived CDR1 and CDR2 are MGHRA and YSYEKL. With 0 bases removed from V and 2 bases from J, the gap between germline ends came to 13 bases. CDR3 protein: CASSQDHAGKQETQYF. DNA for the CDR3: TGCGCCAGCAGCCAAGATCATGCAGGGAAGCAAGAGACCCAGTACTTC.

This rearrangement joins TRBV7-9 to TRBJ1-4; no clear D gene. The germline V gene encodes CDR1 SEHNR and CDR2 FQNEAQ (reference sequence). V was pared by 1 base and J by 0 bases, with 12 bases between. The CDR3 runs to 17 residues. CDR3 sequence reads: CASSLGQIFATNEKLFF. CDR3 coding DNA: TGTGCCAGCAGCTTAGGCCAGATCTTTGCAACTAATGAAAAACTGTTTTTT.

This clone was recorded once. This sequence joins TRBV29-1 and TRBJ1-1; D remains ambiguous. Trimming cost V 5 bases and J 0 bases, with 13 bases left between them. This CDR3 is 14 amino acids long. Germline CDR1 and CDR2: SQVTM and ANQGSEA. The CDR3 DNA follows: TGCAGCGTTAAAACGCAGAACCTGAACACTGAAGCTTTCTTT. Translated: CSVKTQNLNTEAFF.

As to this clone: Other DNA sequences from this sample encode an identical CDR3 as well. The chain carries TRBV11-3 and TRBJ2-1; the match to TRBD2 covers 7 bases. Germline CDR1 reads SGHNT; CDR2 reads YENEEA. This CDR3 region has 18 residues. V trimming: 0 bases; J trimming: 0 bases; junction bases outside the gene matches: 8. The CDR3 DNA is TGTGCCAGCAGCTTAGATCAAGGCGGGAGCGTCTCCTACAATGAGCAGTTCTTC. Translating gives CASSLDQGGSVSYNEQFF.

The count of this clone is one. The V gene is TRBV6-5, the J gene TRBJ2-5, with a possible D match to TRBD2 (5 bases). The germline gives CDR1 MNHEY, CDR2 SVGAGI. The V and J ends lost 0 bases and 5 bases respectively, with 10 bases between them. This CDR3 comprises 14 residues. The CDR3 loop reads CASSYSIRRETQYF. CDR3 in DNA: TGTGCCAGCAGTTACTCTATCAGGAGGGAGACCCAGTACTTC.

The chain couples TRBV28 to TRBJ2-5, with a weak D call TRBD1 (6 bases). Trimming pared 9 bases from V and 3 bases from J, leaving 29 bases between. The CDR3 runs to 18 residues. The germline V gene encodes CDR1 MDHEN and CDR2 SYDVKM. The CDR3 coding sequence is TGTGCCAGTTTTTCCCCCGCCTCGGGACAAATGTCGAAAGAGACCCAGTACTTC. It yields the protein CASFSPASGQMSKETQYF.

This chain joins TRBV19 and TRBJ1-4; 9 bases agree with TRBD1. Trimming at V came to 3 bases and at J to 7 bases, leaving 6 bases not matched to a gene. The CDR3 sequence is 15 residues long. Germline CDR1 and CDR2: LNHDA and SQIVND (reference sequence). CDR3 DNA: TGTGCCAGTAGTATTCACCGGGACAGGGTTGAAAAACTGTTTTTT. Translation gives CASSIHRDRVEKLFF.

The V call is TRBV4-3, the J call TRBJ2-5; D might be TRBD2 (7 bases). Judging by the DNA end, TRBJ2-7 fits better; the J call may be wrong. Germline V gives CDR1 LGHNA, CDR2 YSLEER. This CDR3 is built from 16 residues. CDR3 DNA sequence: TGCGCCAGCAGCCCCGATTTGGGCCGGGGGGCGAACGAGCAGTACTTC. This translates into CASSPDLGRGANEQYF.

This chain joins TRBV5-1 and TRBJ1-1; D remains ambiguous. Germline V lookup: CDR1 SGHRS, CDR2 YFSETQ. V was pared by 4 bases and J by 1 base, with 8 bases between. The CDR3 totals 13 residues. Here the CDR3 reads CASSPQQNTEAFF. In DNA form, the CDR3 reads TGCGCCAGCAGCCCGCAACAGAACACTGAAGCTTTCTTT.

The chain combines TRBV6-5 with TRBJ2-3; TRBD1 matches at 7 bases. Germline V lookup: CDR1 MNHEY, CDR2 SVGAGI. Trimming at V came to 2 bases and at J to 6 bases, leaving 5 bases not matched to a gene. CDR3 size: 14 residues. The CDR3 nucleotides read TGTGCCAGCAGTTACCAGACAGGGACGGATACGCAGTATTTT. Translated: CASSYQTGTDTQYF.

The chain couples TRBV5-5 to TRBJ1-5, with D possibly TRBD1 on 5 matching bases. The CDR3 covers 15 residues. The germline V gene has CDR1 SGHKS and CDR2 YYEKEE (reference sequence). V was trimmed by 5 bases and J by 6 bases, leaving 18 bases between them. The CDR3 region has the DNA TGTGCCAGCAGTTACGGGGGGTTCGGAGGTCAGCCCCAGCATTTT. Translated, it gives CASSYGGFGGQPQHF.

This clone was seen ten or more times. This chain joins TRBV5-6 and TRBJ2-7, with 7 bases that match TRBD1. CDR3 length: 14 amino acids. CDR1 and CDR2 from the germline V gene are SGHDT and YYEEEE. Trimming took 0 bases from V and 3 from J; bases not matched to a gene: 3. The CDR3 spells CASSLGPGGYEQYF. In DNA form, the CDR3 reads TGTGCCAGCAGCTTGGGCCCAGGGGGCTACGAGCAGTACTTC.

This clone turned up a few times. Different DNA sequences within this sample yield the same CDR3. The rearrangement links TRBV6-5 to TRBJ1-5; a weak D match, TRBD1 (5 bases). With 6 bases removed from V and 0 bases from J, the gap between germline ends came to 12 bases. Germline CDR1 reads MNHEY; CDR2 reads SVGAGI. There are 15 residues in the CDR3. Here the CDR3 DNA reads TGTGCCAGCAGCTCCACAGGTTATAGCAATCAGCCCCAGCATTTT. It is translated as CASSSTGYSNQPQHF.

This clone has a handful of counts. The rearrangement joins TRBV10-2 to TRBJ2-4; D perhaps matches TRBD1 (6 bases). The V gene's germline CDR1 is WSHSY and CDR2 SAAADI. Between the trimmed V and J ends, which lost 4 bases and 4 bases, there was a span of 20 bases. The CDR3 loop spans 17 amino acids. CDR3 in amino acids: CASSALGLGDTKNIQYF. CDR3 sequence (DNA): TGCGCCAGCAGTGCACTCGGCCTTGGGGACACTAAAAACATTCAGTACTTC.

The rearrangement links TRBV9 to TRBJ1-1; D is undetermined. Per germline, CDR1 SGDLS and CDR2 YYNGEE. V was pared by 2 bases and J by 3 bases, with 8 bases between. This CDR3 spans 13 amino acids. Here the CDR3 reads CASSVSSYTEAFF. CDR3 DNA: TGTGCCAGCAGCGTCTCTTCCTACACTGAAGCTTTCTTT.

This chain uses TRBV2 with TRBJ1-4, with 8 positions matching TRBD1. The CDR3 consists of 15 residues. Germline V gene data show CDR1 as SNHLY and CDR2 as FYNNEI. The junction had 5 bases not matched to a gene; V was cut back by 3 bases and J by 5 bases. For the CDR3, the DNA is TGTGCCAGCAGTGAGAGGACAGGGTCCAATGAAAAACTGTTTTTT. Its protein is CASSERTGSNEKLFF.

This chain uses TRBV7-2 with TRBJ2-7, with 7 bases matching TRBD1. The germline V gene has CDR1 SGHTA and CDR2 FQGNSA. V lost 5 bases and J lost 6; bases outside the gene matches: 7. The CDR3 is 13 amino acids. CDR3 coding DNA: TGTGCCAGCAGCCCATTAAGGACAGGCGAGCAGTACTTC. Its translation: CASSPLRTGEQYF.

The chain couples TRBV18 to TRBJ1-1; tentatively, D is TRBD1 (6 bases). CDR3 size: 12 residues. The V end lost 10 bases, the J end lost 5 bases, and 14 bases lay between the germline ends. The germline gives CDR1 KGHSH, CDR2 LQKENI. For the CDR3, the DNA is TGTGCCACCCAGGGGCTAGGAACTGAAGCTTTCTTT. It specifies CATQGLGTEAFF. Drawing the rest from reference TRBV18 and TRBJ1-1, the complete variable domain is NAGVMQNPRHLVRRRGQEARLRCSPMKGHSHVYWYRQLPEEGLKFMVYLQKENIIDESGMPKERFSAEFPKEGPSILRIQQVVRGDSAAYFCATQGLGTEAFFGQGTRLTVV.

The V gene is TRBV11-1, the J gene TRBJ1-1, with 8 nucleotides matching TRBD1. Germline V lookup: CDR1 SGHAT, CDR2 FQDESV (reference sequence). Unmatched junction bases numbered 9, after V lost 5 bases and J lost 4 bases. This CDR3 is 15 amino acids long. CDR3 nucleotide sequence: TGTGCCAGCAGCCTCCGACAGGGGATAGCCACTGAAGCTTTCTTT. This encodes CASSLRQGIATEAFF.

Only one count was recorded for this clone. The chain links TRBV4-1 to TRBJ1-5, with 7 bases lining up with TRBD1. Looked up from germline, CDR1 is MGHRA and CDR2 is YSYEKL. Trimming removed 1 base from V and 4 bases from J; junction bases left unmatched: 4. The CDR3 extends over 15 amino acids. CDR3 bases: TGCGCCAGCAGCCAAGGAAGGGGGCGAAATCAGCCCCAGCATTTT. Amino acids: CASSQGRGRNQPQHF.

V usage is TRBV5-6 and J usage is TRBJ2-3; maybe TRBD1 (5 bases). V was clipped by 2 bases and J by 2 bases, with 12 bases between them. This CDR3 comprises 15 residues. Germline V gene data show CDR1 as SGHDT and CDR2 as YYEEEE. CDR3 DNA sequence: TGTGCCAGCAGCTTACAGGTACTGTCCACAGATACGCAGTATTTT. Translating it yields CASSLQVLSTDTQYF.

This chain connects TRBV7-7 to TRBJ2-5; 8 bases align to TRBD2. Germline CDR1 reads SSHAT; CDR2 reads FNYEAQ (reference sequence). Unmatched junction bases numbered 2, after V lost 3 bases and J lost 5 bases. This CDR3 comprises 13 residues. The CDR3 bases are TGTGCCAGCAGCTTGGGACTAGAGGAGACCCAGTACTTC. Translated: CASSLGLEETQYF.

The genes are TRBV19 and TRBJ1-4; D is unresolved. This CDR3 is built from 15 residues. Trimming removed 3 bases at V and 5 bases at J, with 13 bases between. CDR1 and CDR2 (germline): LNHDA, SQIVND (reference sequence). CDR3 sequence (DNA): TGTGCCAGTAGTATGGGTAGGCGGCTGAATGAAAAACTGTTTTTT. Its protein product is CASSMGRRLNEKLFF.